This T cell receptor beta chain emerged from a study of control samples from healthy donors and cancer patients. Clones were read by immunoSEQ multiplex PCR, and TCRdb kept only the in-frame ones, dropping some. The sample holds about 80,000 clones, roughly 84% seen once. Unmatched junction bases numbered 11, after V lost 4 bases and J lost 7 bases. CDR3 length equals 15 residues. Germline V lookup: CDR1 SGHRS, CDR2 YFSETQ. The V and J genes are TRBV5-1 and TRBJ2-1; 7 bases agree with TRBD2. The sample consisted of PBMCs. The sequence was obtained from a man aged 55 to 70 with head and neck cancer. CDR3 sequence: CASSTSAVKDNEQFF. CDR3 coding DNA: TGCGCCAGCAGCACTAGCGCCGTGAAGGATAATGAGCAGTTCTTC.